Below are 12 T cell receptor beta chains sequenced from a single sample in a study of T cell changes during pregnancy in multiple sclerosis. Produced via immunoSEQ multiplex PCR; TCRdb's table is partial and in-frame only. Found here are around 73,000 clones, 85% to 95% of them singletons; the top ten hold 2.8%. The sequences come from peripheral blood, collected in the third trimester of pregnancy. The receptors originated from a female donor in good health, enrolled as a control in a pregnancy study.

The V and J genes are TRBV4-1 and TRBJ2-2; D perhaps matches TRBD1 (6 bases). V was pared by 3 bases and J by 0 bases, with 8 bases between. The CDR3 is made up of 15 amino acids. From germline, CDR1 is MGHRA and CDR2 YSYEKL. CDR3 DNA sequence: TGCGCCAGCAGCCATGGACAGCCGAACACCGGGGAGCTGTTTTTT. Its protein is CASSHGQPNTGELFF.

The chain has TRBV5-6 and TRBJ2-3; maybe TRBD1 (6 bases). This CDR3 is built from 15 residues. The germline V gene has CDR1 SGHDT and CDR2 YYEEEE. Between the trimmed V and J ends, which lost 2 bases and 6 bases, there was a span of 16 bases. CDR3 sequence: CASSFDRWARDTQYF. The CDR3 nucleotides are TGTGCCAGCAGCTTCGACAGGTGGGCCCGGGATACGCAGTATTTT.

V and J are TRBV9 and TRBJ2-3; TRBD2 is a possible D gene (5 bases). The CDR3 contains 13 residues. Deletions cut 8 bases from V and 3 bases from J, with 13 bases between. Looked up from germline, CDR1 is SGDLS and CDR2 is YYNGEE. CDR3 loop: CARPGSKTDTQYF. CDR3 coding DNA: TGTGCCAGGCCGGGATCCAAAACAGATACGCAGTATTTT.

Here the CDR3 reads CASSLGGQIGLGEQYF. The CDR3 nucleotides are TGTGCCAGCAGCTTAGGCGGACAAATAGGTCTCGGCGAGCAGTACTTC. This sequence joins TRBV7-8 and TRBJ2-7; D is possibly TRBD1 (5 bases). Deletions cut 1 base from V and 6 bases from J, with 19 bases between. Per the germline V gene, CDR1 is SGHVS and CDR2 is FQNEAQ. The CDR3 has 16 residues. Full variable domain (outside the CDR3, taken from reference TRBV7-8 and TRBJ2-7): GAGVSQSPRYKVAKRGQDVALRCDPISGHVSLFWYQQALGQGPEFLTYFQNEAQLDKSGLPSDRFFAERPEGSVSTLKIQRTQQEDSAVYLCASSLGGQIGLGEQYFGPGTRLTVT.

This clone has just one count. The V call is TRBV5-6, the J call TRBJ2-4; 8 bases align to TRBD1. V lost 3 bases and J lost 1; bases outside the gene matches: 9. Germline loops: CDR1 SGHDT, CDR2 YYEEEE. The CDR3 consists of 17 residues. The CDR3 protein is CASSSRTGFGAKNIQYF. In nucleotides, the CDR3 is TGTGCCAGCAGCTCCAGGACAGGGTTCGGTGCCAAAAACATTCAGTACTTC.

The V and J genes are TRBV2 and TRBJ2-7, with D perhaps matching TRBD1 (6 bases). Germline V gene sequence: CDR1 SNHLY, CDR2 FYNNEI. Trimming took 7 bases from V and 2 from J, leaving 12 bases between them. The CDR3 is 13 amino acids. As DNA, the CDR3 is TGTGCCAGCAAGGCAGGGGCCACCTACGAGCAGTACTTC. Protein sequence: CASKAGATYEQYF.

The V gene is TRBV7-9, the J gene TRBJ2-7; 9 bases map to TRBD2. V shed 5 bases, J shed 4 bases, and the junction held 12 bases outside the gene matches. The CDR3 covers 16 residues. CDR1 and CDR2 from the germline V gene are SEHNR and FQNEAQ (reference sequence). The CDR3 DNA follows: TGTGCCAGCAGCACGCCGCGGGAGGGCCGATATTACGAGCAGTACTTC. It codes for CASSTPREGRYYEQYF.

This clone was seen a single time. This rearrangement joins TRBV12-5 to TRBJ2-1, with TRBD2 matching 8 bases. This CDR3 contains 12 residues. Looked up from germline, CDR1 is LGHNT and CDR2 is FRNRAP. Losses at the gene ends were 6 bases for V and 9 bases for J; bases not matched to a gene: 4. The CDR3 reads CASGTSGSEQFF. CDR3 sequence (DNA): TGTGCTAGTGGAACTAGCGGAAGTGAGCAGTTCTTC.

This clone was found once. This chain links TRBV19 with TRBJ1-4; D may be TRBD1 (5 bases). Germline-derived CDR1 and CDR2 are LNHDA and SQIVND (reference sequence). The CDR3 has 15 amino acids. The V end was cut by 6 bases, the J end by 0 bases, with 11 bases between. In nucleotides, the CDR3 is TGTGCCAGTAGCCTTCGGACATCAACTAATGAAAAACTGTTTTTT. This encodes CASSLRTSTNEKLFF.

The chain carries TRBV19 and TRBJ2-1, with a possible D match to TRBD1 (5 bases). Trimming removed 4 bases at V and 6 bases at J, with 10 bases between. CDR3 length: 13 amino acids. Germline V gives CDR1 LNHDA, CDR2 SQIVND (reference sequence). CDR3: CASSTHRSNEQFF. The CDR3, as DNA: TGTGCCAGTAGTACTCACAGGTCCAATGAGCAGTTCTTC. The complete variable domain, with remaining parts taken from reference TRBV19 and TRBJ2-1, reads DGGITQSPKYLFRKEGQNVTLSCEQNLNHDAMYWYRQDPGQGLRLIYYSQIVNDFQKGDIAEGYSVSREKKESFPLTVTSAQKNPTAFYLCASSTHRSNEQFFGPGTRLTVL.

The V and J genes are TRBV6-6 and TRBJ1-1; the D gene is possibly TRBD1 (6 bases). The CDR3 is 11 residues long. The germline gives CDR1 MNHNY, CDR2 SVGAGI (reference sequence). Trimming took 2 bases from V and 8 from J, leaving 6 bases between them. CDR3 amino acids: CASSYGTEAFF. The CDR3 coding sequence is TGTGCCAGCAGTTACGGGACAGAAGCTTTCTTT.

The table lists this clone with a count of one. The chain has TRBV14 and TRBJ1-1; TRBD1 might be the D (5 bases). The CDR3 runs to 13 residues. Trimming cost V 1 base and J 7 bases, with 10 bases left between them. The germline V gene encodes CDR1 SGHDN and CDR2 FVKESK. In DNA, the CDR3 is TGTGCCAGCAGCCAAGTTGGCAGGGTTGAAGCTTTCTTT. The encoded protein is CASSQVGRVEAFF.